This TCR beta chain originates from a study of blood T cell repertoires in COVID-19. Trimming took off 0 bases at V and 5 bases at J, with 13 bases between the two ends. The germline CDR1 and CDR2 sequences are ENHRY and SYGVKD. CDR3 size: 16 residues. Profiled with immunoSEQ multiplex PCR; TCRdb holds only in-frame clones, not every one. In the table there are about 74,000 clones, around 90% of which are singletons. Sequenced material: peripheral blood. The J gene is TRBJ1-4, the V gene TRBV10-3, with D possibly being TRBD1 (6 bases). The clonotype comes from a woman of 80 years or more with acute or convalescent COVID-19. Written as DNA, the CDR3 is TGTGCCATCAGTGAGTCCCTCGGGGACATCAATGAAAAACTGTTTTTT. Translation gives CAISESLGDINEKLFF.